The 6 T cell receptor beta chains below were found in one sample sequenced in a study of T cell changes during pregnancy in multiple sclerosis. The repertoire was sequenced with immunoSEQ multiplex PCR; TCRdb's copy has only in-frame clones and lacks some. The sample has some 41,000 clones; 70% to 90% are singletons. The sequenced sample was CD8+ T cells from peripheral blood mononuclear cells, obtained in the first trimester of pregnancy. Every receptor here comes from a female donor with multiple sclerosis, enrolled in a pregnancy study.

V gene TRBV4-1 combines with J gene TRBJ1-5; 12 bases are a match to TRBD1. This CDR3 contains 15 residues. Losses at the gene ends were 4 bases for V and 6 bases for J; bases not matched to a gene: 4. From germline, CDR1 is MGHRA and CDR2 YSYEKL. Here the CDR3 reads CASSRDRGPGQPQHF. CDR3 in DNA: TGCGCCAGCAGCCGGGACAGGGGGCCCGGTCAGCCCCAGCATTTT.

The CDR3 DNA follows: TGTGCCAGCAGCACCTCCGACATTTTCTCCTATAATTCACCCCTCCACTTT. Its translation is CASSTSDIFSYNSPLHF. The J gene is TRBJ1-6, the V gene TRBV9; D is uncertain. CDR3 length: 17 residues. Deletions cut 4 bases from V and 0 bases from J, with 14 bases between. Germline V CDR1 and CDR2: SGDLS, YYNGEE.

The chain is built from TRBV7-9 and TRBJ2-5; 11 nucleotides agree with TRBD2. This CDR3 is built from 16 residues. Germline CDR1 is SEHNR and CDR2 is FQNEAQ (reference sequence). V lost 5 bases and J lost 2; bases outside the gene matches: 7. The CDR3: CASSTWTSGWQETQYF. The CDR3 DNA follows: TGTGCCAGCAGCACCTGGACTAGCGGGTGGCAAGAGACCCAGTACTTC.

The CDR3 is CASSEEVCRGSEAFF. In nucleotides, the CDR3 is TGCGCCAGCAGTGAAGAGGTCTGCAGGGGCTCTGAAGCTTTCTTT. The chain links TRBV10-1 to TRBJ1-1, with D possibly matching TRBD1 (6 bases). CDR3 length: 15 residues. V was cut by 3 bases and J by 6 bases, with 17 bases left in between. Germline V gene sequence: CDR1 WNHNN, CDR2 SYGVQD (reference sequence).

J is TRBJ1-1 and V is TRBV12-5, with 7 nucleotides matching TRBD1. The CDR3 is 14 residues long. The germline CDR1 and CDR2 sequences are LGHNT and FRNRAP. After removal of 6 bases from V and 5 bases from J, the junction contained 9 bases not matched to a gene. The CDR3 loop is CASGPDRERTEAFF. The CDR3 coding sequence is TGTGCTAGTGGGCCCGACAGGGAAAGGACTGAAGCTTTCTTT.

V gene TRBV11-2 combines with J gene TRBJ1-2; 7 bases align to TRBD1. Germline V gene data show CDR1 as SGHAT and CDR2 as FQNNGV. With V trimmed by 3 bases and J by 8 bases, 6 bases remained unmatched. CDR3 length: 13 amino acids. This CDR3 is CASSFPTGAGYTF. The CDR3 coding sequence is TGTGCCAGCAGCTTTCCAACAGGGGCCGGCTACACCTTC.